Below, 2 T cell receptor beta chains from the same sample are listed, as sequenced in a study of tumor-infiltrating lymphocytes in primary liver carcinoma. Production of TCR beta cDNA used approximately 480 ng total RNA together with a constant-region primer. Three-round nested multiplex PCR performed with slightly modified ARM-PCR produced the TCR beta libraries. With TRBV1-TRBV30 forward primers and a C-beta reverse primer, the first two PCR rounds were run for approximately 9 cycles each. TCRdb recomputed calls from the multiplex PCR reads with MiXCR, one row per CDR3 protein. Of over 40,000 distinct CDR3 sequences listed, around 77% are singletons. Co-extraction of both nucleic acids (RNA and DNA) used about 20-33 mg of unsorted bulk tissue. Sequencing input: liver tumor tissue from sampling region 5. Subset of the sample: tumor region T5, tumor centre. These receptors were taken from a man in his forties with primary liver carcinoma and hepatitis B virus infection.

Ten or more counts support this clonotype. The chain combines TRBV6-1 with TRBJ1-5; 7 bases match TRBD1. The CDR3 covers 14 residues. V trimming: 6 bases; J trimming: 7 bases; junction bases outside the gene matches: 9. CDR1 is MNHNS and CDR2 is SASEGT in the germline V gene. The CDR3 here is CASSPSQGKQPQHF. The CDR3, as DNA: TGTGCCAGCAGCCCCTCACAGGGGAAGCAGCCCCAGCATTTT.

This clonotype was seen more than once but under ten times. The rearrangement uses TRBV13 and TRBJ1-5; D unresolved. V was trimmed by 0 bases and J by 1 base, leaving 4 bases between them. The CDR3 has 14 residues. The V gene's germline CDR1 is PRHDT and CDR2 FYEKMQ (reference sequence). This chain's CDR3 is CASSLGSSNQPQHF. In nucleotides, the CDR3 is TGTGCCAGCAGCTTAGGCAGCAGCAATCAGCCCCAGCATTTT.